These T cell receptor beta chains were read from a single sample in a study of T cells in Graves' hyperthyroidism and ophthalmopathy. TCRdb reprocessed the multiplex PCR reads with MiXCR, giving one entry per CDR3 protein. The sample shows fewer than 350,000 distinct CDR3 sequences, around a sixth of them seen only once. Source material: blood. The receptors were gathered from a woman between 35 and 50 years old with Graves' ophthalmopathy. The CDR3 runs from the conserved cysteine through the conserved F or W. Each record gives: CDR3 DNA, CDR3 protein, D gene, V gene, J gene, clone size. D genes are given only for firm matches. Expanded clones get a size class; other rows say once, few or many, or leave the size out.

CDR3nt: TGTGCCAGCAGCAGGGACAGGGGGATTCCTAACTATGGCTACACCTTC; CDR3aa: CASSRDRGIPNYGYTF; d_gene: TRBD1; v_gene: TRBV28; j_gene: TRBJ1-2; abundance: many
CDR3nt: TGCGCCAGCAGCCCGAGGGCACAGGGTAAAGACTATGGCTACACCTTC; CDR3aa: CASSPRAQGKDYGYTF; d_gene: .; v_gene: TRBV5-1; j_gene: TRBJ1-2; abundance: many
CDR3nt: TGTGCCAGCAGCCAAGGTCTGGGGAAGACCCAGTACTTC; CDR3aa: CASSQGLGKTQYF; d_gene: .; v_gene: TRBV3-1; j_gene: TRBJ2-5; abundance: few
CDR3nt: TGTGCCAGCAGGCCAGGCCCTCCCAAGAAGAACGAGCAGTACTTC; CDR3aa: CASRPGPPKKNEQYF; d_gene: .; v_gene: TRBV28; j_gene: TRBJ2-7; abundance: many
CDR3nt: TGCAGCGTTGGGTTTGGACAGGGCCACGAGCAGTACTTC; CDR3aa: CSVGFGQGHEQYF; d_gene: TRBD1; v_gene: TRBV29-1; j_gene: TRBJ2-7; abundance: many
CDR3nt: TGTGCCAGCAGGACCCTCTCTGGGGCCAACGTCCTGACTTTC; CDR3aa: CASRTLSGANVLTF; d_gene: .; v_gene: TRBV28; j_gene: TRBJ2-6; abundance: many
CDR3nt: TGTGCCAGCATTAGCGGGAGGAGAGCAGACGAGCAGTACTTC; CDR3aa: CASISGRRADEQYF; d_gene: TRBD2; v_gene: TRBV2; j_gene: TRBJ2-7; abundance: many
CDR3nt: TGTGCCAGCAGCTTGGGTGGGGATGGGGTCGAGCGTGGCTACACCTTC; CDR3aa: CASSLGGDGVERGYTF; d_gene: .; v_gene: TRBV11-2; j_gene: TRBJ1-2; abundance: .
CDR3nt: TGTGCCAGCAGTCACGGACTAGCGGGAAATCCCCAGTACTTC; CDR3aa: CASSHGLAGNPQYF; d_gene: TRBD2; v_gene: TRBV27; j_gene: TRBJ2-5; abundance: many
CDR3nt: TGTGCCAGCTCACCGGGGTCAGGGATTGTGAATGAGCAGTTCTTC; CDR3aa: CASSPGSGIVNEQFF; d_gene: .; v_gene: TRBV18; j_gene: TRBJ2-1; abundance: .
CDR3nt: TGTGCCACCCGCTATGGCGGGAGGGTGTCCGGGGAGCTGTTTTTT; CDR3aa: CATRYGGRVSGELFF; d_gene: TRBD2; v_gene: TRBV28; j_gene: TRBJ2-2; abundance: many
CDR3nt: TGCGCCAGCAGCCAACGGGGACTGCAAGAGACCCAGTACTTC; CDR3aa: CASSQRGLQETQYF; d_gene: .; v_gene: TRBV4-1; j_gene: TRBJ2-5; abundance: many
CDR3nt: TGTGCCAGCACCTTGGGACTAGCGGCCAGCTCCTACGAGCAGTACTTC; CDR3aa: CASTLGLAASSYEQYF; d_gene: TRBD2; v_gene: TRBV6-1; j_gene: TRBJ2-7; abundance: many
CDR3nt: TGTGCCAGCAGTTACGAGGGACAGATCTCTGGAAACACCATATATTTT; CDR3aa: CASSYEGQISGNTIYF; d_gene: TRBD1; v_gene: TRBV6-5; j_gene: TRBJ1-3; abundance: many
CDR3nt: TGTGCCAGCAGTGAAGGATATAATTCACCCCTCCACTTT; CDR3aa: CASSEGYNSPLHF; d_gene: .; v_gene: TRBV25-1; j_gene: TRBJ1-6; abundance: .
CDR3nt: TGCAGTGCTAGCGGACAGGGTGAGGCGACTGAAGCTTTCTTT; CDR3aa: CSASGQGEATEAFF; d_gene: TRBD1; v_gene: TRBV20-1; j_gene: TRBJ1-1; abundance: many